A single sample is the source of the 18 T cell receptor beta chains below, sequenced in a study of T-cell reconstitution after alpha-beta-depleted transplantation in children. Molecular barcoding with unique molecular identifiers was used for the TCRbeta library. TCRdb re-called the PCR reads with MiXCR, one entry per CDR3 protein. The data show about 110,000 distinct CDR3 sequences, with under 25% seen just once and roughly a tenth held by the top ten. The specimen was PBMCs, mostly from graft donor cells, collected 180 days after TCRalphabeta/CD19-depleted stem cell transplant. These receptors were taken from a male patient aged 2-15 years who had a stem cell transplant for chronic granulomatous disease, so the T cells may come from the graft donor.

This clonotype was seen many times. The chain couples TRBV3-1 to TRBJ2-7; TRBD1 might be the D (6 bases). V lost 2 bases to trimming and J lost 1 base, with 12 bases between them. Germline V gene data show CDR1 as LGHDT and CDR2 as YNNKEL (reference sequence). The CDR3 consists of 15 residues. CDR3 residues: CASSQRVGGSYEQYF. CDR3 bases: TGTGCCAGCAGCCAACGAGTAGGGGGATCCTACGAGCAGTACTTC.

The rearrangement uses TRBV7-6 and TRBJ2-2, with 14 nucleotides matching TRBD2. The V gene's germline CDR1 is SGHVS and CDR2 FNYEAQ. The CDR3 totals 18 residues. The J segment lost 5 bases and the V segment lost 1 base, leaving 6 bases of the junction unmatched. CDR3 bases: TGTGCCAGCAGCTTAGGACTAGCGGGAGGGCCGCGGACCGGGGAGCTGTTTTTT. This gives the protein CASSLGLAGGPRTGELFF.

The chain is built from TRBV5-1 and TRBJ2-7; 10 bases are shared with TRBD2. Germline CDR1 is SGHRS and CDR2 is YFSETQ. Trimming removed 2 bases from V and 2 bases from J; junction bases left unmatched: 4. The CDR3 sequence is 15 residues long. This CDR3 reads CASSFFSGGTYEQYF. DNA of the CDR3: TGCGCCAGCAGCTTTTTTAGCGGGGGGACCTACGAGCAGTACTTC.

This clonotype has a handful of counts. The CDR3 is CASSWGGVPYEQYF. CDR3 in DNA: TGTGCCAGCAGTTGGGGCGGGGTCCCCTACGAGCAGTACTTC. The rearrangement joins TRBV27 to TRBJ2-7; D possibly corresponds to TRBD2 (6 bases). V dropped 4 bases and J dropped 2 bases, with 12 bases sitting between them. CDR1 is MNHEY, CDR2 SMNVEV, per germline (reference sequence). The CDR3 contains 14 residues.

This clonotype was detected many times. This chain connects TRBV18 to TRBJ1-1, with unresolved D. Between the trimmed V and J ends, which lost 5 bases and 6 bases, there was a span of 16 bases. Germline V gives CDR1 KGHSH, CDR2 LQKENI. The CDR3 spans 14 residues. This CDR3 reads CASSAGLAFAEAFF. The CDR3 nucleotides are TGTGCCAGCTCAGCCGGTTTGGCTTTTGCTGAAGCTTTCTTT.

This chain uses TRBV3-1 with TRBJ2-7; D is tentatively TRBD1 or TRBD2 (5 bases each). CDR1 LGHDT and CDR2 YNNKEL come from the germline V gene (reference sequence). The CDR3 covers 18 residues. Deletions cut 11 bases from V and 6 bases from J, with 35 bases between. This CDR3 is CACSRRLVRLNRGFEQYF. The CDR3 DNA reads TGTGCCTGCTCCCGACGCCTGGTCCGTTTGAACCGGGGCTTCGAGCAGTACTTC.

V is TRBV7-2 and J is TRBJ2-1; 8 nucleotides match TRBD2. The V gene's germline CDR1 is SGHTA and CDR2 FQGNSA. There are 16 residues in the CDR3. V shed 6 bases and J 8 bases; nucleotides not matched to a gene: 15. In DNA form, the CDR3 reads TGTGCCAGCAGGCTGACCGGGACTAGTATTGTACATGAGCAGTTCTTC. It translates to CASRLTGTSIVHEQFF.

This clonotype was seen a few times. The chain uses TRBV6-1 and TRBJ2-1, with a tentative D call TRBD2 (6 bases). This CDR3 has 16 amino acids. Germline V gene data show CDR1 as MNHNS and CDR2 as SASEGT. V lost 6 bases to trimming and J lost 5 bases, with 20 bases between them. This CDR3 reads CASSQSSAIWDNEQFF. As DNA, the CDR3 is TGTGCCAGCAGCCAGTCTAGCGCCATCTGGGACAATGAGCAGTTCTTC.

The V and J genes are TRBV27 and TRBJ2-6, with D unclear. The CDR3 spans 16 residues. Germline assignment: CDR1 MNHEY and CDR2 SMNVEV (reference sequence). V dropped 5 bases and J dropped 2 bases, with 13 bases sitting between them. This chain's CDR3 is CASSPAGPPGANVLTF. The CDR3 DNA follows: TGTGCCAGCAGTCCGGCCGGACCTCCTGGGGCCAACGTCCTGACTTTC.

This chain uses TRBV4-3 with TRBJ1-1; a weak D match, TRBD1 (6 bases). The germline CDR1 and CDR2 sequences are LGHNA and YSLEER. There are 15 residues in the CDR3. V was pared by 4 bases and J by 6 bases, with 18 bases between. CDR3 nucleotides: TGCGCCAGCAGCCCTCAGACAGGAAGAGGGCCTGAAGCTTTCTTT. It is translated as CASSPQTGRGPEAFF.

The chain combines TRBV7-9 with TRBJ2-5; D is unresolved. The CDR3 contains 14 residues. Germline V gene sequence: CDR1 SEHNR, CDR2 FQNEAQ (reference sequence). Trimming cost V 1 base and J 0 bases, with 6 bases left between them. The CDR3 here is CASSLGIYQETQYF. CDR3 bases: TGTGCCAGCAGCTTAGGGATTTACCAAGAGACCCAGTACTTC.

The chain's CDR3 is CASSPGLLSGELFF. The CDR3 DNA reads as TGTGCCAGCAGCCCCGGGCTTCTCTCCGGGGAGCTGTTTTTT. V is TRBV7-9 and J is TRBJ2-2; D remains ambiguous. This CDR3 is 14 amino acids long. V lost 5 bases and J 6 bases, leaving 13 bases between the germline ends. Per germline, CDR1 SEHNR and CDR2 FQNEAQ (reference sequence).

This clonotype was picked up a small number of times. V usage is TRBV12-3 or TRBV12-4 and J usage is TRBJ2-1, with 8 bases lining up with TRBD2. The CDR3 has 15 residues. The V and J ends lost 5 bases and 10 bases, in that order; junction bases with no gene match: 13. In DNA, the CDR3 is TGTGCCAGCAGTCCCTTCGGGAGGGCCCTTGGGGAGCAGTTCTTC. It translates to CASSPFGRALGEQFF.

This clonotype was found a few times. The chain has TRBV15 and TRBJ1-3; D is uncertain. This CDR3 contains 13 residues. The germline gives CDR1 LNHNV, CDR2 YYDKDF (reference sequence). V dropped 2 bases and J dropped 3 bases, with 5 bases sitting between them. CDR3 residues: CATSRFDGNTIYF. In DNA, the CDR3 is TGTGCCACCAGCAGATTTGATGGAAACACCATATATTTT.

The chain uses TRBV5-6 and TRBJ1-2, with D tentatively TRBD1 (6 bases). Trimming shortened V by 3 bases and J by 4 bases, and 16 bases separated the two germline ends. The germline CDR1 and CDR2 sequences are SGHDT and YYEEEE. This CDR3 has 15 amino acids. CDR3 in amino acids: CASSSPGYRVYGYTF. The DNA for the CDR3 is TGTGCCAGCAGCTCCCCGGGGTACAGGGTCTATGGCTACACCTTC.

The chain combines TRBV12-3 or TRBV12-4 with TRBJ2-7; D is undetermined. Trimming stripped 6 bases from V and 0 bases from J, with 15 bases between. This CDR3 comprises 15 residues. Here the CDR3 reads CASSFGRSSSYEQYF. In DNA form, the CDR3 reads TGTGCCAGCAGCTTCGGACGGTCGAGCTCCTACGAGCAGTACTTC.

This chain's CDR3 is CASSQGQAETQYF. As DNA, the CDR3 is TGTGCCAGCAGCCAGGGACAAGCAGAGACCCAGTACTTC. The rearrangement uses TRBV3-1 and TRBJ2-5, with a possible D match to TRBD1 (6 bases). This CDR3 region has 13 residues. Trimming removed 3 bases from V and 4 bases from J, with 9 bases in between. The germline V gene has CDR1 LGHDT and CDR2 YNNKEL (reference sequence).

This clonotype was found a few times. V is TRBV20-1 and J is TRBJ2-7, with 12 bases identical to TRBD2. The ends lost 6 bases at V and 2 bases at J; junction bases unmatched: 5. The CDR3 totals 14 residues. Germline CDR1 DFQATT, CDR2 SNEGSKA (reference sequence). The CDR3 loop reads CSARTSGTTYEQYF. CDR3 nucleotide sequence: TGCAGTGCCAGGACTAGCGGGACAACCTACGAGCAGTACTTC.